Given below is one T cell receptor beta chain in context. What it binds is not known. This CDR3 contains 13 residues. CDR1 and CDR2 (germline): SQVTM, ANQGSEA. V was clipped by 5 bases and J by 5 bases, with 14 bases between them. This sample is part of a study of shared clonotypes between healthy human individuals. Investigators divided CD4+ cells into CD45RA+ naive and CD45RA-negative memory subsets. Findings and caveats of the study: Shared clonotypes across all four donors exceeded non-shared ones in generation probability.

It was roughly 190 ng DNA, 30,000 or so T cell genomes, that sorted-subset replicate PCRs used. Per the authors' pipeline: Junction-only sequences without quality scores came from ImmunoSEQ, so filtering differed. The table came from immunoSEQ multiplex PCR; TCRdb's copy has only in-frame clones and leaves some out. The V and J calls and clone size are taken from that table; D and trimming were inferred from the DNA. The sample consists of about 1 million clones, 65% to 80% of them appearing once. Specimen: memory CD4+ T cells sorted from blood. Specified subset: CD45RA-negative fraction. The source of this sequence is a man aged 18 to 35 in good health. The J gene is TRBJ2-3, the V gene TRBV29-1; perhaps TRBD2 as D (6 bases). The CDR3, as DNA: TGCAGCGTTCTGGGCGGGGTGGGAGATACGCAGTATTTT. Translating gives CSVLGGVGDTQYF.